This T cell receptor beta chain was sequenced in a study of CD8 T cells in ankylosing spondylitis. TCRdb ran MiXCR on the 5' RACE reads and lists one entry per CDR3 protein. The top ten hold about 0.49% of the sample, which has some 800,000 distinct CDR3 sequences, 12% seen once. V dropped 5 bases and J dropped 2 bases, with 14 bases sitting between them. Germline CDR1 and CDR2: DFQATT and SNEGSKA (reference sequence). This CDR3 has 14 residues. General study points: Typical of ankylosing spondylitis blood, it appeared, was a TCR beta motif of roughly eight highly homologous variants.

As concerns this clonotype: What it binds is not known.

Sequenced material: blood, either unsorted or a sorted T cell fraction (not recorded which). This sequence originates from a male donor with ankylosing spondylitis. The V gene is TRBV20-1, the J gene TRBJ2-3; D is possibly TRBD1 (6 bases). CDR3 residues: CSAPYQGITDTQYF. CDR3 nucleotide sequence: TGCAGTGCTCCGTATCAGGGGATCACAGATACGCAGTATTTT.